This TCR beta chain was documented in a study of blood T cell repertoires in COVID-19. Overall study: T cells, B-cell-depleted T cells, or PBMCs supplied cDNA or gDNA.

Produced via immunoSEQ multiplex PCR; TCRdb's table is partial and in-frame only. The sample carries roughly 280,000 clones, approximately 91% recorded once. CDR3 length: 14 amino acids. The germline V gene has CDR1 MDHEN and CDR2 SYDVKM. The ends were cut back, 2 bases at V and 3 bases at J, with 10 bases in the middle. The clonotype comes from a young woman with COVID-19, enrolled during active disease. The chain is built from TRBV28 and TRBJ1-1, with D maybe TRBD1 (5 bases). The sample consisted of peripheral blood. Here the CDR3 DNA reads TGTGCCAGCAGTTTACTGCGGGACGACACTGAAGCTTTCTTT. It encodes CASSLLRDDTEAFF.